The next 8 T cell receptor beta chains were all read from a single sample in a study of blood T cell repertoires in COVID-19. TCRdb's copy holds only in-frame clones and misses some; the assay was immunoSEQ multiplex PCR. Of 450,000 or so clones listed, 70% to 90% were seen once; the top ten hold 0.8% to 1%. Sequenced material: peripheral blood. Receptors were obtained from a man aged 18 to 30 with COVID-19, enrolled during active disease.

This clone was seen a single time. This specimen includes other DNA sequences encoding the same CDR3. The V call is TRBV15, the J call TRBJ1-4; unclear D gene. With 0 bases removed from V and 5 bases from J, the gap between germline ends came to 4 bases. The V gene's germline CDR1 is LNHNV and CDR2 YYDKDF (reference sequence). This CDR3 spans 13 amino acids. CDR3 sequence (DNA): TGTGCCACCAGCAGAGATCAAAATGAAAAACTGTTTTTT. Protein sequence: CATSRDQNEKLFF.

V usage is TRBV5-4 and J usage is TRBJ2-5; 13 nucleotides match TRBD2. J gave up 5 bases and V 3 bases, and 7 bases lay outside the gene matches. This CDR3 contains 16 residues. Germline CDR1 reads SGHNT; CDR2 reads YYREEE (reference sequence). The CDR3 loop reads CASSSGLAGELETQYF. Written as DNA, the CDR3 is TGTGCCAGCAGCTCTGGACTAGCGGGGGAATTGGAGACCCAGTACTTC.

The chain joins TRBV4-1 to TRBJ2-5, with unresolved D. V was pared by 2 bases and J by 5 bases, with 6 bases between. Germline values: CDR1 MGHRA, CDR2 YSYEKL. The CDR3 loop spans 12 amino acids. DNA of the CDR3: TGCGCCAGCAGCCAAAGCCGGGAGACCCAGTACTTC. This translates into CASSQSRETQYF.

The chain joins TRBV7-6 to TRBJ2-7, with 10 bases identical to TRBD2. Unmatched junction bases numbered 6, after V lost 5 bases and J lost 2 bases. The germline V gene has CDR1 SGHVS and CDR2 FNYEAQ. The CDR3 has 15 amino acids. CDR3 bases: TGTGCCAGCAGCCTTCTAGCGGGAGATCCCTACGAGCAGTACTTC. Its protein is CASSLLAGDPYEQYF.

Note on this clone: In the same sample, other DNA sequences code for this CDR3. The chain carries TRBV7-9 and TRBJ2-7, with 11 bases that match TRBD1. Germline V gene sequence: CDR1 SEHNR, CDR2 FQNEAQ (reference sequence). The CDR3 loop spans 15 amino acids. The V segment lost 3 bases and the J segment 3 bases; nucleotides outside the gene matches: 4. The CDR3 is CASSFSGTGGYEQYF. The CDR3 nucleotides read TGTGCCAGCAGCTTTTCCGGGACAGGGGGCTACGAGCAGTACTTC.

V usage is TRBV2 and J usage is TRBJ1-6, with D perhaps matching TRBD1 (6 bases). The germline V gene has CDR1 SNHLY and CDR2 FYNNEI. The CDR3 totals 16 residues. Trimming removed 3 bases at V and 5 bases at J, with 14 bases between. The DNA for the CDR3 is TGTGCCAGCAGTGACCTCCTCAAGGGGGATAATTCACCCCTCCACTTT. Protein sequence: CASSDLLKGDNSPLHF. Combining the CDR3 with reference TRBV2 and TRBJ1-6 gives the whole variable domain EPEVTQTPSHQVTQMGQEVILRCVPISNHLYFYWYRQILGQKVEFLVSFYNNEISEKSEIFDDQFSVERPDGSNFTLKIRSTKLEDSAMYFCASSDLLKGDNSPLHFGNGTRLTVT.

This rearrangement joins TRBV19 to TRBJ2-1; 9 bases map to TRBD2. Germline V gene data show CDR1 as LNHDA and CDR2 as SQIVND (reference sequence). V shed 5 bases, J shed 8 bases, and the junction held 7 bases outside the gene matches. The CDR3 length is 14 residues. The CDR3 DNA is TGTGCCAGTAGTTCCCGGACTAGCGTTGATGAGCAGTTCTTC. Its translation is CASSSRTSVDEQFF.

The chain links TRBV14 to TRBJ1-6, with D possibly being TRBD1 (5 bases). V lost 3 bases, J lost 6 bases, and 9 bases lay in between. Germline values: CDR1 SGHDN, CDR2 FVKESK. CDR3 length: 14 amino acids. Written as DNA, the CDR3 is TGTGCCAGCAGCCAGGGCGGGGGTAATTCACCCCTCCACTTT. Translated, it gives CASSQGGGNSPLHF.